This is a list of T cell receptor beta chains from one sample in a study of Graves' ophthalmopathy and Graves' hyperthyroidism. TCRdb recomputed calls from the multiplex PCR reads with MiXCR, one row per CDR3 protein. The sample comprises about 740,000 distinct CDR3 sequences, 35% to 50% of which are singletons, and 44% rests with the top ten. The specimen sequenced was peripheral blood. The receptors stem from an adult man with Graves' ophthalmopathy. Each CDR3 is given with its conserved first and last residue. The order of the fields is J gene, V gene, D gene, clone size, CDR3 DNA, CDR3 protein. A D gene is named only where the DNA matches it firmly. The size of a clone is reported for some rows only, either as once, few or many, or as a class for expanded clones.

>TRBJ2-2|TRBV5-1|-|-
TGCGCCAGCAGCTTGACGTGGACATGGACCGGGGAGCTGTTTTTT
CASSLTWTWTGELFF
>TRBJ2-5|TRBV29-1|-|-
TGCAGCGTTGAAGACGGGACTGAGACCCAGTACTTC
CSVEDGTETQYF
>TRBJ1-1|TRBV12-3/TRBV12-4|-|few
TGTGCCAGCAGTTTCGACCGACTGGGAACTGAAGCTTTCTTT
CASSFDRLGTEAFF
>TRBJ1-6|TRBV2|-|-
TGTGCTAGAACGGGGGCTGGTAATTCACCCCTCCACTTT
CARTGAGNSPLHF
>TRBJ1-2|TRBV5-5|-|-
TGTGCCAGCAGCTTGGGCAGGGGTGACTACTATGGCTACACCTTC
CASSLGRGDYYGYTF
>TRBJ1-2|TRBV11-1|-|-
TGTGCCAGCGGCTCAGGGACACCCTCACATTCTAACTATGGCTACACCTTC
CASGSGTPSHSNYGYTF
>TRBJ2-7|TRBV24-1|-|many
TGTGCCACCAGTGATTTGGGCGGGAAGCAGTACTTC
CATSDLGGKQYF
>TRBJ2-6|TRBV2|TRBD1|-
TGTGCCAGCAGGAAGACAGGGGCCGGGGCCAACGTCCTGACTTTC
CASRKTGAGANVLTF
>TRBJ1-1|TRBV6-5|-|-
TGTGCCAGCAGTTACGGCCCGGACGGTGAAGCTTTCTTT
CASSYGPDGEAFF
>TRBJ1-3|TRBV29-1|-|many
TGCAGCGTCTTGACAGGAACTGGAAACACCATATATTTT
CSVLTGTGNTIYF
>TRBJ1-2|TRBV10-3|TRBD1|once
TGTGCCATCATGGCCATCCGGGGACAGCGGAAGAGCGGTGGCTACACCTTC
CAIMAIRGQRKSGGYTF
>TRBJ2-7|TRBV20-1|-|-
TGTGCCTGGATGGGGAGGCGGACAAACTACGAGCAGTACTTC
CAWMGRRTNYEQYF
>TRBJ2-2|TRBV20-1|-|few
TGCAGTGCTAGAATGGGGGCGGGGGAGCTGTTTTTT
CSARMGAGELFF
>TRBJ2-7|TRBV7-9|-|-
TGTGCCAGCAGCTCCGACAGATTGGGGGCCTACGAGCAGTACTTC
CASSSDRLGAYEQYF
>TRBJ2-7|TRBV7-9|TRBD2|few
TGTGCCAGCAGCCAAGATGCGGGAGGGATCCAATACGAGCAGTACTTC
CASSQDAGGIQYEQYF
>TRBJ1-2|TRBV3-1|-|-
TGTGCCAGCAGCCGGGCGGATCAGGGAGATGGCTACACCTTC
CASSRADQGDGYTF
>TRBJ2-3|TRBV19|-|-
TGTGCCAGTAGTAGTTTGGGCAGCACAGATACGCAGTATTTT
CASSSLGSTDTQYF
>TRBJ2-5|TRBV10-3|TRBD2|many
TGTGCCATCAGTGGGTCCTTGTCGGCGGGGGGGCGTGCTTCACAAGAGACCCAGTACTTC
CAISGSLSAGGRASQETQYF
>TRBJ2-7|TRBV29-1|TRBD1|-
TGCAGCAGGGCCGGACAGGTGGGCGAGCAGTACTTC
CSRAGQVGEQYF
>TRBJ2-5|TRBV5-8|-|many
TGTGCCAGCAGCCTCGGGGTGGACAGCCAGTACTTC
CASSLGVDSQYF
>TRBJ1-6|TRBV7-8|TRBD1|many
TGTGCCAGCAGCTTAACTACGACAGGGGGGGGGAATTCACCCCTCCACTTT
CASSLTTTGGGNSPLHF
>TRBJ2-2|TRBV2|-|many
TGTGCCAGCACTCCATCACGGACCGGGGAGCTGTTTTTT
CASTPSRTGELFF
>TRBJ1-1|TRBV2|TRBD1|many
TGTGCCAGCAGTCCCGGGACAGGATTCTACACTGAAGCTTTCTTT
CASSPGTGFYTEAFF
>TRBJ1-4|TRBV29-1|-|many
TGCAGCGTTGAAAGGGGCAGTAGGAATGAAAAACTGTTTTTT
CSVERGSRNEKLFF
>TRBJ2-3|TRBV20-1|-|-
TGCAGTGCCGAATATGGGAGTGCAGATACGCAGTATTTT
CSAEYGSADTQYF
>TRBJ1-5|TRBV10-3|-|-
TGTGCCAGCACCCAACTGGGTGATAGCAATCAGCCCCAGCATTTT
CASTQLGDSNQPQHF
>TRBJ2-7|TRBV20-1|-|-
TGCAGTGCTCATCCGGGAACCCGGGCCCACGAGCAGTACTTC
CSAHPGTRAHEQYF
>TRBJ2-7|TRBV20-1|TRBD1|-
TGCAGTGCTAGTAACAGGGGGTCCTACGAGCAGTACTTC
CSASNRGSYEQYF
>TRBJ2-5|TRBV20-1|TRBD1|-
TGCAGTGCTCTCGTAGGACAGGGGGGTCAGCCCCAGTACTTC
CSALVGQGGQPQYF
>TRBJ1-5|TRBV20-1|-|few
TGCAGTGCGCGCAGTTATAGCAATCAGCCCCAGCATTTT
CSARSYSNQPQHF
>TRBJ1-2|TRBV2|TRBD1|many
TGTGCCAGCACCGCATGGACAGGGCGGAACTATGGCTACACCTTC
CASTAWTGRNYGYTF